Listed below are T cell receptor beta chains from one sample, sequenced in a study of T cells in Graves' hyperthyroidism and ophthalmopathy. TCRdb re-derived calls from the multiplex PCR reads in MiXCR, one entry per CDR3 protein. This sample carries 600,000 or so distinct CDR3 sequences, around 16% of them seen once, and the ten largest clones take 3.5% to 4%. Sequenced: blood. The receptors derive from a woman between 25 and 40 years old with Graves' hyperthyroidism. CDR3s include the opening cysteine and the closing phenylalanine or tryptophan. D genes are given only for firm matches. Clone size appears in some rows only: once, few, many, or a class for an expanded clone.

v_gene: TRBV6-1; abundance: NA; d_gene: NA; j_gene: TRBJ2-4; CDR3aa: CASGTRGAKNIQYF; CDR3nt: TGTGCCAGCGGGACCAGGGGAGCCAAAAACATTCAGTACTTC
v_gene: TRBV14; abundance: few; d_gene: NA; j_gene: TRBJ2-7; CDR3aa: CASSHFTGQQAYEQYF; CDR3nt: TGTGCCAGCAGCCACTTTACGGGTCAGCAGGCCTACGAGCAGTACTTC
v_gene: TRBV12-3/TRBV12-4; abundance: few; d_gene: TRBD2; j_gene: TRBJ2-1; CDR3aa: CASSFWLAGEDEQFF; CDR3nt: TGTGCCAGCAGTTTTTGGCTAGCGGGAGAGGATGAGCAGTTCTTC
v_gene: TRBV27; abundance: few; d_gene: TRBD2; j_gene: TRBJ2-5; CDR3aa: CASSAGTSWETQYF; CDR3nt: TGTGCCAGCAGCGCCGGGACTAGCTGGGAGACCCAGTACTTC
v_gene: TRBV6-1; abundance: NA; d_gene: NA; j_gene: TRBJ2-6; CDR3aa: CASKRQVTGGANVLTF; CDR3nt: TGTGCCAGCAAAAGACAGGTTACTGGAGGGGCCAACGTCCTGACTTTC
v_gene: TRBV7-2; abundance: many; d_gene: TRBD2; j_gene: TRBJ2-7; CDR3aa: CASRRLAGLTGEQYF; CDR3nt: TGTGCCAGCAGACGACTAGCGGGACTCACGGGGGAGCAGTACTTC
v_gene: TRBV20-1; abundance: NA; d_gene: TRBD2; j_gene: TRBJ2-2; CDR3aa: CSVRTSGRAGNGELFF; CDR3nt: TGCAGTGTCCGGACTAGCGGGAGGGCCGGTAACGGGGAGCTGTTTTTT
v_gene: TRBV28; abundance: many; d_gene: TRBD2; j_gene: TRBJ2-7; CDR3aa: CASSSDPGLAGGEQYF; CDR3nt: TGTGCCAGCAGCTCTGATCCGGGACTAGCGGGAGGGGAGCAGTACTTC
v_gene: TRBV13; abundance: few; d_gene: NA; j_gene: TRBJ2-7; CDR3aa: CASSLGRQIGGEQYF; CDR3nt: TGTGCCAGCAGCTTAGGAAGACAGATCGGTGGCGAGCAGTACTTC
v_gene: TRBV27; abundance: few; d_gene: TRBD2; j_gene: TRBJ2-7; CDR3aa: CASTLGGLGSYEQYF; CDR3nt: TGTGCCAGCACCCTCGGGGGACTAGGCTCCTACGAGCAGTACTTC
v_gene: TRBV28; abundance: many; d_gene: TRBD1; j_gene: TRBJ1-5; CDR3aa: CASRTDRGRTQPQHF; CDR3nt: TGTGCCAGCAGGACGGACAGGGGGCGCACCCAGCCCCAGCATTTT
v_gene: TRBV6-1; abundance: few; d_gene: NA; j_gene: TRBJ1-2; CDR3aa: CASRADINYGYTF; CDR3nt: TGTGCCAGCAGAGCTGACATCAACTATGGCTACACCTTC
v_gene: TRBV9; abundance: NA; d_gene: NA; j_gene: TRBJ2-1; CDR3aa: CASSPDAGRYNEQFF; CDR3nt: TGTGCCAGCAGCCCAGATGCGGGACGGTACAATGAGCAGTTCTTC
v_gene: TRBV15; abundance: NA; d_gene: NA; j_gene: TRBJ2-7; CDR3aa: CAPSRDLIYEQYF; CDR3nt: TGTGCCCCCAGCAGAGATTTAATCTACGAGCAGTACTTC
v_gene: TRBV2; abundance: many; d_gene: NA; j_gene: TRBJ2-5; CDR3aa: CASSGGRGRETQYF; CDR3nt: TGTGCCAGCAGTGGAGGCAGGGGAAGGGAGACCCAGTACTTC
v_gene: TRBV10-3; abundance: many; d_gene: TRBD1; j_gene: TRBJ2-1; CDR3aa: CPIRGPYNEQFF; CDR3nt: TGCCCGATAAGGGGGCCCTACAATGAGCAGTTCTTC
v_gene: TRBV30; abundance: NA; d_gene: NA; j_gene: TRBJ2-7; CDR3aa: CAWSEDSSYEQYF; CDR3nt: TGTGCCTGGAGCGAGGACAGCTCCTACGAGCAGTACTTC
v_gene: TRBV11-2; abundance: many; d_gene: NA; j_gene: TRBJ1-4; CDR3aa: CASSAGFNEKLFF; CDR3nt: TGTGCCAGCAGCGCCGGATTTAATGAAAAACTGTTTTTT
v_gene: TRBV28; abundance: many; d_gene: NA; j_gene: TRBJ2-7; CDR3aa: CASSSGTLRDEQYF; CDR3nt: TGTGCCAGCAGTTCCGGGACTTTAAGGGACGAGCAGTACTTC
v_gene: TRBV11-1; abundance: many; d_gene: TRBD1; j_gene: TRBJ2-1; CDR3aa: CASSYETGNNEQFF; CDR3nt: TGTGCCAGCAGCTATGAGACAGGGAACAATGAGCAGTTCTTC
v_gene: TRBV5-1; abundance: many; d_gene: NA; j_gene: TRBJ2-2; CDR3aa: CASSPGTNTGELFF; CDR3nt: TGTGCCAGCAGTCCGGGGACGAACACCGGGGAGCTGTTTTTT
v_gene: TRBV7-2; abundance: NA; d_gene: NA; j_gene: TRBJ1-4; CDR3aa: CASSPKTLTTNEKLFF; CDR3nt: TGTGCCAGCAGCCCCAAGACACTCACAACTAATGAAAAACTGTTTTTT
v_gene: TRBV3-1; abundance: few; d_gene: NA; j_gene: TRBJ1-4; CDR3aa: CASSFRPRGEKLFF; CDR3nt: TGTGCCAGCAGCTTCAGACCCCGGGGGGAAAAACTGTTTTTT
v_gene: TRBV27; abundance: many; d_gene: NA; j_gene: TRBJ2-3; CDR3aa: CASSPGWGTDTQYF; CDR3nt: TGTGCCAGCAGTCCAGGATGGGGGACAGATACGCAGTATTTT
v_gene: TRBV3-1; abundance: NA; d_gene: TRBD2; j_gene: TRBJ2-3; CDR3aa: CASRDRLAGLADTQYF; CDR3nt: TGTGCCAGCAGAGACCGACTAGCGGGATTGGCAGATACGCAGTATTTT
v_gene: TRBV30; abundance: NA; d_gene: TRBD1; j_gene: TRBJ2-1; CDR3aa: CAWSVGQGANEQFF; CDR3nt: TGTGCCTGGAGTGTGGGACAGGGGGCGAATGAGCAGTTCTTC
v_gene: TRBV2; abundance: many; d_gene: NA; j_gene: TRBJ1-1; CDR3aa: CASGQQNTEAFF; CDR3nt: TGTGCCAGCGGTCAGCAGAACACTGAAGCTTTCTTT
v_gene: TRBV7-2; abundance: few; d_gene: NA; j_gene: TRBJ1-5; CDR3aa: CASSLGGAYQPQHF; CDR3nt: TGTGCCAGCAGCTTAGGAGGGGCTTACCAGCCCCAGCATTTT
v_gene: TRBV5-1; abundance: NA; d_gene: NA; j_gene: TRBJ2-5; CDR3aa: CASSFRSPQETQYF; CDR3nt: TGCGCCAGCAGCTTTAGAAGTCCTCAAGAGACCCAGTACTTC
v_gene: TRBV14; abundance: NA; d_gene: TRBD2; j_gene: TRBJ2-3; CDR3aa: CASSQSIAGGTDTQYF; CDR3nt: TGTGCCAGCAGCCAATCCATAGCGGGAGGGACAGATACGCAGTATTTT
v_gene: TRBV6-1; abundance: NA; d_gene: TRBD1; j_gene: TRBJ1-1; CDR3aa: CANSGGQGAVFGAFF; CDR3nt: TGTGCCAACAGTGGCGGACAGGGGGCGGTGTTTGGAGCTTTCTTT
v_gene: TRBV11-2; abundance: many; d_gene: NA; j_gene: TRBJ1-3; CDR3aa: CASSLRSSGGNTIYF; CDR3nt: TGTGCCAGCAGCTTACGGTCGAGTGGTGGAAACACCATATATTTT
v_gene: TRBV28; abundance: many; d_gene: TRBD2; j_gene: TRBJ2-3; CDR3aa: CASSFAARTSGTLAHTDTQYF; CDR3nt: TGTGCCAGCAGTTTTGCCGCAAGGACTAGCGGGACCCTTGCCCACACAGATACGCAGTATTTT
v_gene: TRBV19; abundance: few; d_gene: NA; j_gene: TRBJ1-5; CDR3aa: CASSIQISNQPQHF; CDR3nt: TGTGCCAGTAGTATACAGATTAGCAATCAGCCCCAGCATTTT
v_gene: TRBV9; abundance: few; d_gene: TRBD2; j_gene: TRBJ2-3; CDR3aa: CASSYGRTSGYTDTQYF; CDR3nt: TGTGCCAGCAGCTACGGTAGGACTAGCGGATACACAGATACGCAGTATTTT
v_gene: TRBV19; abundance: NA; d_gene: NA; j_gene: TRBJ1-2; CDR3aa: CASSTPFADYGYTF; CDR3nt: TGTGCCAGTAGTACCCCATTTGCAGACTATGGCTACACCTTC
v_gene: TRBV2; abundance: many; d_gene: NA; j_gene: TRBJ2-2; CDR3aa: CADGGGPNTGELFF; CDR3nt: TGTGCCGATGGGGGAGGCCCGAACACCGGGGAGCTGTTTTTT
v_gene: TRBV12-3/TRBV12-4; abundance: few; d_gene: NA; j_gene: TRBJ1-2; CDR3aa: CASTSLYGYTF; CDR3nt: TGTGCCAGCACCTCATTATATGGCTACACCTTC
v_gene: TRBV10-3; abundance: many; d_gene: NA; j_gene: TRBJ1-2; CDR3aa: CAISVGGSNYGYTF; CDR3nt: TGTGCCATCAGTGTTGGCGGGTCTAACTATGGCTACACCTTC
v_gene: TRBV6-1; abundance: NA; d_gene: TRBD2; j_gene: TRBJ2-1; CDR3aa: CASRGLAGSNEQFF; CDR3nt: TGTGCCAGCAGAGGACTAGCGGGATCCAATGAGCAGTTCTTC
v_gene: TRBV11-3; abundance: few; d_gene: TRBD2; j_gene: TRBJ2-3; CDR3aa: CASTPGLAADTQYF; CDR3nt: TGTGCCAGCACACCGGGACTAGCTGCAGATACGCAGTATTTT
v_gene: TRBV6-1; abundance: NA; d_gene: NA; j_gene: TRBJ2-7; CDR3aa: CASRHGGLRSSYEQYF; CDR3nt: TGTGCCAGCAGGCACGGCGGGTTAAGGAGCTCCTACGAGCAGTACTTC
v_gene: TRBV13; abundance: few; d_gene: NA; j_gene: TRBJ2-2; CDR3aa: CASSHLTGELFF; CDR3nt: TGTGCCAGCAGCCACTTGACCGGGGAGCTGTTTTTT
v_gene: TRBV6-1; abundance: many; d_gene: TRBD1; j_gene: TRBJ1-2; CDR3aa: CASGPRDRDYTF; CDR3nt: TGTGCCAGCGGTCCTAGGGACAGGGACTACACCTTC
v_gene: TRBV2; abundance: few; d_gene: NA; j_gene: TRBJ2-2; CDR3aa: CASSFKVTHVAGELFF; CDR3nt: TGTGCCAGCAGTTTTAAAGTCACCCACGTGGCCGGGGAGCTGTTTTTT
v_gene: TRBV6-1; abundance: NA; d_gene: NA; j_gene: TRBJ2-2; CDR3aa: CASRPTLNTGELFF; CDR3nt: TGTGCCAGCAGACCGACACTCAACACCGGGGAGCTGTTTTTT
v_gene: TRBV7-9; abundance: many; d_gene: NA; j_gene: TRBJ2-1; CDR3aa: CASSLGLGSNEQFF; CDR3nt: TGTGCCAGCAGCTTAGGTCTGGGGTCCAATGAGCAGTTCTTC
v_gene: TRBV13; abundance: few; d_gene: TRBD2; j_gene: TRBJ2-1; CDR3aa: CASSSIRGMSGDSHEQFF; CDR3nt: TGTGCCAGCAGCTCCATTCGCGGCATGAGCGGGGATTCACATGAGCAGTTCTTC
v_gene: TRBV24-1; abundance: many; d_gene: NA; j_gene: TRBJ1-2; CDR3aa: CATSDWTSVYGYTF; CDR3nt: TGTGCCACCAGTGATTGGACGTCAGTCTATGGCTACACCTTC
v_gene: TRBV28; abundance: many; d_gene: TRBD1; j_gene: TRBJ1-1; CDR3aa: CASSTTGGMNTEAFF; CDR3nt: TGTGCCAGCAGTACGACAGGGGGGATGAACACTGAAGCTTTCTTT
v_gene: TRBV5-5; abundance: many; d_gene: NA; j_gene: TRBJ2-7; CDR3aa: CASSPTPSYEQYF; CDR3nt: TGTGCCAGCAGCCCGACACCCTCCTACGAGCAGTACTTC
v_gene: TRBV12-3/TRBV12-4; abundance: many; d_gene: NA; j_gene: TRBJ1-1; CDR3aa: CASTLTGFDTEAFF; CDR3nt: TGTGCCAGCACCCTCACAGGGTTCGACACTGAAGCTTTCTTT
v_gene: TRBV20-1; abundance: many; d_gene: TRBD2; j_gene: TRBJ2-7; CDR3aa: CSAYLSLAGYEQYF; CDR3nt: TGCAGTGCATATCTTTCGCTAGCGGGCTACGAGCAGTACTTC
v_gene: TRBV28; abundance: many; d_gene: TRBD2; j_gene: TRBJ2-3; CDR3aa: CASFGPASGYTDTQYF; CDR3nt: TGTGCCAGCTTCGGCCCGGCTAGCGGATACACAGATACGCAGTATTTT